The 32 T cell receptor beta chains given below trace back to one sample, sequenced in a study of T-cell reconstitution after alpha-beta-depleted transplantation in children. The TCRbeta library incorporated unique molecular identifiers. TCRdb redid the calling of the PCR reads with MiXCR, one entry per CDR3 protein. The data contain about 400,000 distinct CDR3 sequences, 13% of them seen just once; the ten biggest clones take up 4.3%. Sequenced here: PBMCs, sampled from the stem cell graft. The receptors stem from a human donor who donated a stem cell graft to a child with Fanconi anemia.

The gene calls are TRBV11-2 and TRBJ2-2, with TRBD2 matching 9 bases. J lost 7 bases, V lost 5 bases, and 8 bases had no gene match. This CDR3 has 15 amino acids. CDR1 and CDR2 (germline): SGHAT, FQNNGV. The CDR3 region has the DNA TGTGCCAGCAGCCTATCTCTAGCGGGGAACGGGGAGCTGTTTTTT. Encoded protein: CASSLSLAGNGELFF.

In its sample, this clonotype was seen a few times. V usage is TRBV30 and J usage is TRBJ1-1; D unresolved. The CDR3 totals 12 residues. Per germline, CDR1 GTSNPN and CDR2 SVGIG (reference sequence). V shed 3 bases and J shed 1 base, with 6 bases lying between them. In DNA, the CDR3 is TGTGCCTGGAGCGGAGGGAACACTGAAGCTTTCTTT. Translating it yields CAWSGGNTEAFF. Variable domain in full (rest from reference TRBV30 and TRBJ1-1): SQTIHQWPATLVQPVGSPLSLECTVEGTSNPNLYWYRQAAGRGLQLLFYSVGIGQISSEVPQNLSASRPQDRQFILSSKKLLLSDSGFYLCAWSGGNTEAFFGQGTRLTVV.

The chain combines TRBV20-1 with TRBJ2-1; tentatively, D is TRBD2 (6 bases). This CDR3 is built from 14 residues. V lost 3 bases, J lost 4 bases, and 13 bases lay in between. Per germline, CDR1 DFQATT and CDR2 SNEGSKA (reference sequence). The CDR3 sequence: CSASRLAKYNEQFF. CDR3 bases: TGCAGTGCTAGTAGGCTAGCGAAGTACAATGAGCAGTTCTTC.

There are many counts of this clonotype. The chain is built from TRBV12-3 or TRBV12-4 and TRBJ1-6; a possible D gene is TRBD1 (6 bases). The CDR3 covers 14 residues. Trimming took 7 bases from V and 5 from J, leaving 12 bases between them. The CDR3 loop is CASKSGADNSPLHF. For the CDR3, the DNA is TGTGCCAGCAAGTCAGGGGCCGATAATTCACCCCTCCACTTT.

CDR3 sequence (DNA): TGTGCCAGCAGTTACTCGATGTCTAGCGGGGGGGTATCACAAGGCACAGATACGCAGTATTTT. It translates to CASSYSMSSGGVSQGTDTQYF. The chain employs TRBV6-2 or TRBV6-3 and TRBJ2-3, with TRBD2 identical over 12 bases. Trimming took 0 bases from V and 1 from J; bases not matched to a gene: 14. Looked up from germline, CDR1 is MNHEY and CDR2 is SVGEGT. The CDR3 covers 21 residues.

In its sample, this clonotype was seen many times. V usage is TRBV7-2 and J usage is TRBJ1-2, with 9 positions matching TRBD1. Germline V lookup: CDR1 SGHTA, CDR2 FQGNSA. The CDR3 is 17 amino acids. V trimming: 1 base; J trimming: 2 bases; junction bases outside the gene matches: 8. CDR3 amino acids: CASSLVGGTGSNYGYTF. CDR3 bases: TGTGCCAGCAGCTTAGTTGGGGGGACAGGGTCAAACTATGGCTACACCTTC. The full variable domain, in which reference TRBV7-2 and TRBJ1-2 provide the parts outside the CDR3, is GAGVSQSPSNKVTEKGKDVELRCDPISGHTALYWYRQSLGQGLEFLIYFQGNSAPDKSGLPSDRFSAERTGGSVSTLTIQRTQQEDSAVYLCASSLVGGTGSNYGYTFGSGTRLTVV.

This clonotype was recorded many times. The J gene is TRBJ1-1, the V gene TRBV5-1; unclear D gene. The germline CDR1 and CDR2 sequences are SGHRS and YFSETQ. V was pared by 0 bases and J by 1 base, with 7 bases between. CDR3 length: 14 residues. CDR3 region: CASSLDPENTEAFF. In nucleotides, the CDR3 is TGCGCCAGCAGCTTGGATCCCGAGAACACTGAAGCTTTCTTT.

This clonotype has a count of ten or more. The CDR3 bases are TGTGCCAGCAGTCGACTAGCGGGGCACACAGATACGCAGTATTTT. Translating gives CASSRLAGHTDTQYF. The chain couples TRBV6-2 or TRBV6-3 to TRBJ2-3; TRBD2 matches 11 bases. CDR3 length equals 15 residues. From germline, CDR1 is MNHEY and CDR2 SVGEGT. With 5 bases clipped from V and 2 bases from J, the junction kept 3 bases outside the gene matches.

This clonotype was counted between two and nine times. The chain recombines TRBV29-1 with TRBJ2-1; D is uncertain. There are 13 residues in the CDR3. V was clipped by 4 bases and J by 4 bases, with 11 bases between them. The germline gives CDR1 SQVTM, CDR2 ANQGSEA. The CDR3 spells CSVGAALYNEQFF. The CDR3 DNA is TGCAGCGTTGGGGCAGCCCTTTACAATGAGCAGTTCTTC.

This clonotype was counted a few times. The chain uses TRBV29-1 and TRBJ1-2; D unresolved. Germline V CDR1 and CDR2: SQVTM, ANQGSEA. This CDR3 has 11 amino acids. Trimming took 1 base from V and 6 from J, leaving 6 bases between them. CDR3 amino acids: CSVEGTHGYTF. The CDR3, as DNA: TGCAGCGTTGAAGGGACCCATGGCTACACCTTC.

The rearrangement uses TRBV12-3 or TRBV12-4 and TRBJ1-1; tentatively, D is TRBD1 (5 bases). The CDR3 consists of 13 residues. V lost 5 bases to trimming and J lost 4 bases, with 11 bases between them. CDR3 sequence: CASSIGETTEAFF. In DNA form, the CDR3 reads TGTGCCAGCAGTATAGGGGAGACCACTGAAGCTTTCTTT.

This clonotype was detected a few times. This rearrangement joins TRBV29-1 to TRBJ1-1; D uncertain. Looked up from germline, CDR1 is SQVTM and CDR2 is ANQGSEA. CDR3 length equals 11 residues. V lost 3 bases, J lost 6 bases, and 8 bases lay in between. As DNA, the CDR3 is TGCAGCGTTGATGGATTCGCTGAAGCTTTCTTT. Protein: CSVDGFAEAFF. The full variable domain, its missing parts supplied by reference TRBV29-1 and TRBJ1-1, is SAVISQKPSRDICQRGTSLTIQCQVDSQVTMMFWYRQQPGQSLTLIATANQGSEATYESGFVIDKFPISRPNLTFSTLTVSNMSPEDSSIYLCSVDGFAEAFFGQGTRLTVV.

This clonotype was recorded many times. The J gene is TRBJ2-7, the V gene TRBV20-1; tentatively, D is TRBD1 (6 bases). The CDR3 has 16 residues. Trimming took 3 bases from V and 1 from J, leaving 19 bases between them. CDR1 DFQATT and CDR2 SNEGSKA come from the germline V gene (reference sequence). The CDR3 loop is CSASPHWGLDSYEQYF. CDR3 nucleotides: TGCAGTGCTAGCCCCCATTGGGGGCTAGATTCCTACGAGCAGTACTTC.

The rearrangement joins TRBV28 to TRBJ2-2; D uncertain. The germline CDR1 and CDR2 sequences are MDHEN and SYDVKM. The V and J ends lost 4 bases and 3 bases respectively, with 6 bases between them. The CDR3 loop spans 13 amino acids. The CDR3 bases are TGTGCCAGCAGTTATCGACACACCGGGGAGCTGTTTTTT. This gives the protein CASSYRHTGELFF.

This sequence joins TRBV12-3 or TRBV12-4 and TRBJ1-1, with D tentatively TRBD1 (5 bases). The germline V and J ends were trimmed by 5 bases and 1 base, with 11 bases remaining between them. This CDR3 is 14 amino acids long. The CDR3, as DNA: TGTGCCAGCAGTCGGGACGGAAAGAACACTGAAGCTTTCTTT. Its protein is CASSRDGKNTEAFF.

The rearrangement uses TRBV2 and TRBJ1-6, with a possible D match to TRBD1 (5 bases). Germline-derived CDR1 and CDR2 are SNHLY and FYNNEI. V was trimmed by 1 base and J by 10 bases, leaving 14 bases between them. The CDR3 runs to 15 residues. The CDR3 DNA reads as TGTGCCAGCAGTGAAGAAGGGGTACGGGGCTCACCCCTCCACTTT. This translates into CASSEEGVRGSPLHF.

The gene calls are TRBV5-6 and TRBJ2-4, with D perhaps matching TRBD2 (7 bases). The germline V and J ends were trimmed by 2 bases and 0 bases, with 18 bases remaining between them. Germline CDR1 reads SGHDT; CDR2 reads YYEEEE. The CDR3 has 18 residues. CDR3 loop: CASSLVGGGFLAKNIQYF. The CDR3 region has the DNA TGTGCCAGCAGCTTAGTAGGGGGGGGGTTCCTAGCCAAAAACATTCAGTACTTC.

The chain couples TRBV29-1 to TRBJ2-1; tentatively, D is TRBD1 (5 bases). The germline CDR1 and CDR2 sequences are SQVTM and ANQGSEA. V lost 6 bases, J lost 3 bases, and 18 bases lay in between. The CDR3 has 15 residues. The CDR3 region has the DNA TGCAGCGTCTGCCCCAGGGAAAACGTCTACAATGAGCAGTTCTTC. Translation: CSVCPRENVYNEQFF.

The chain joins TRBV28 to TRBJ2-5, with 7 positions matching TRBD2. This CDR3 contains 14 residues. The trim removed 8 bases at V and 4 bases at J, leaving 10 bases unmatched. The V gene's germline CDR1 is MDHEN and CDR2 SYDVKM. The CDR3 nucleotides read TGTGCCAGCCGGCTTCGACTAGCCCGAGAGACCCAGTACTTC. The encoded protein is CASRLRLARETQYF.

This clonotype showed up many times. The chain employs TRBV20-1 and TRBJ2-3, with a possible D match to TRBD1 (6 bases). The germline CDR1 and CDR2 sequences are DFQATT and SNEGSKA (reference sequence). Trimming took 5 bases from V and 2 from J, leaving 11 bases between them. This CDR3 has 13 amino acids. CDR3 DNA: TGCAGTGCTTCCTGGACAGACACAGATACGCAGTATTTT. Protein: CSASWTDTDTQYF.

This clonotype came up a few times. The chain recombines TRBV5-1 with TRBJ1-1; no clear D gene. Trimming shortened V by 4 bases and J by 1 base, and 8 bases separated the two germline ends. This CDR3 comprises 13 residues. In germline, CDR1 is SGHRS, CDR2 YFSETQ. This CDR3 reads CASSTGGNTEAFF. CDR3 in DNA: TGCGCCAGCAGCACCGGAGGGAACACTGAAGCTTTCTTT.

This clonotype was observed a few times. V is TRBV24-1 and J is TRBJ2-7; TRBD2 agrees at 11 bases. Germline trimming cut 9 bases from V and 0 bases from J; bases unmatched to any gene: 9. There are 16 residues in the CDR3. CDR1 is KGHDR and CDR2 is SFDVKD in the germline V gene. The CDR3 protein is CATPGTSGTSSYEQYF. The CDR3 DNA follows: TGTGCCACCCCCGGGACTAGCGGAACTAGCTCCTACGAGCAGTACTTC.

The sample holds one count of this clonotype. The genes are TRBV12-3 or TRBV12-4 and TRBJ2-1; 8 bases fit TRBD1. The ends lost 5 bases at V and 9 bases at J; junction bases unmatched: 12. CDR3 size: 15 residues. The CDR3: CASSHTDRAPGEQFF. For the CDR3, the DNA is TGTGCCAGCAGTCACACGGACAGGGCGCCGGGTGAGCAGTTCTTC.

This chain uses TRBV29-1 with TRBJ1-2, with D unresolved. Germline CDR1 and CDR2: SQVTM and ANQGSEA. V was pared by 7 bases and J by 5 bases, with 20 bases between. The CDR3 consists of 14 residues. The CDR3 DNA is TGCAGCGACGGAACCCCACCCGGAATGTATGGCTACACCTTC. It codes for CSDGTPPGMYGYTF.

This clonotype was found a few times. The CDR3 loop is CASSQLSPLVGRETQYF. The CDR3 DNA is TGTGCCAGCAGCCAATTGTCCCCGCTAGTCGGTCGAGAGACCCAGTACTTC. The chain joins TRBV3-1 to TRBJ2-5; D not resolved. Germline CDR1 reads LGHDT; CDR2 reads YNNKEL (reference sequence). V lost 2 bases and J lost 4, with 20 bases in between. This CDR3 is 17 amino acids long.

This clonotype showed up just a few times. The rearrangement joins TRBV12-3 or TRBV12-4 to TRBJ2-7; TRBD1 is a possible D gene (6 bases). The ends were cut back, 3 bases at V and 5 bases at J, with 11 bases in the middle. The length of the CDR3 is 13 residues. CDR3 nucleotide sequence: TGTGCCAGCAGTTTCTCACAGGGCAACGAGCAGTACGTC. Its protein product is CASSFSQGNEQYV.

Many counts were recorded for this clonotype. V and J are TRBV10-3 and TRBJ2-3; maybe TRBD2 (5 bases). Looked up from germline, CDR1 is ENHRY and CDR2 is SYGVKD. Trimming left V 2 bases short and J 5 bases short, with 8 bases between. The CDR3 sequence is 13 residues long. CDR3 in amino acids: CAISETGEDTQYF. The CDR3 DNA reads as TGTGCCATCAGTGAGACCGGGGAAGATACGCAGTATTTT.

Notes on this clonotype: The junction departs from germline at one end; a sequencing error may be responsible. CDR3 residues: CTSSAAGLAGSGANVLTF. In DNA, the CDR3 is TGTACCAGCAGTGCAGCGGGACTAGCGGGTTCTGGGGCCAACGTCCTGACTTTC. J is TRBJ2-6 and V is TRBV2, with 12 bases matching TRBD2. Germline CDR1 SNHLY, CDR2 FYNNEI. The length of the CDR3 is 18 residues.

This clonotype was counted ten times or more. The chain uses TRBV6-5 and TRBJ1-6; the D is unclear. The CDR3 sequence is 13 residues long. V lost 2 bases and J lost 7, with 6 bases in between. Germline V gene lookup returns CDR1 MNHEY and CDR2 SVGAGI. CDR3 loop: CASSYGRNSPLHF. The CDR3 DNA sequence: TGTGCCAGCAGTTACGGGCGAAATTCACCCCTCCACTTT.

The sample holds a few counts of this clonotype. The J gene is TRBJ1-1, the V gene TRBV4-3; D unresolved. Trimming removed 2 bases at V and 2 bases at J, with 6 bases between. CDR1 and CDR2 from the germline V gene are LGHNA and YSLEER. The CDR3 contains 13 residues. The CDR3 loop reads CASSQSINTEAFF. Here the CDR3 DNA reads TGCGCCAGCAGCCAATCGATCAACACTGAAGCTTTCTTT.

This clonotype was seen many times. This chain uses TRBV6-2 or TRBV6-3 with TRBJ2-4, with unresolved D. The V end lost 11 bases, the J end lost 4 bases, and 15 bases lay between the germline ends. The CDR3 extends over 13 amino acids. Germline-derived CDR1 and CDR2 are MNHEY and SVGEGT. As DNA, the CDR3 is TGTGCCGGCTCCAGCACGGAGAAAAACATTCAGTACTTC. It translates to CAGSSTEKNIQYF.

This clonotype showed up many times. The CDR3 here is CASSSRTALETQYF. CDR3 in DNA: TGTGCCAGCAGCTCGCGGACAGCGTTAGAGACCCAGTACTTC. The chain recombines TRBV5-5 with TRBJ2-5, with D possibly being TRBD1 (6 bases). Germline CDR1 and CDR2: SGHKS and YYEKEE (reference sequence). The CDR3 totals 14 residues. Trimming pared 3 bases from V and 4 bases from J, leaving 13 bases between. Together with reference TRBV5-5 and TRBJ2-5, the CDR3 gives the full variable domain: DAGVTQSPTHLIKTRGQQVTLRCSPISGHKSVSWYQQVLGQGPQFIFQYYEKEERGRGNFPDRFSARQFPNYSSELNVNALLLGDSALYLCASSSRTALETQYFGPGTRLLVL.